This passage covers 29 T cell receptor beta chains from one sample sequenced in a study of radiotherapy plus CTLA-4 blockade in lung cancer. The assay was immunoSEQ multiplex PCR, and TCRdb's table has in-frame clones only and misses some. Here the sample spans over 50,000 clones, approximately 79% being singletons. The sequencing here drew on peripheral blood, taken from a patient treated with radiotherapy plus ipilimumab. The receptors derive from a human donor with non-small cell lung cancer who had a complete response to radiotherapy plus ipilimumab.

The chain carries TRBV5-4 and TRBJ2-7; no clear D gene. Trimming stripped 4 bases from V and 0 bases from J, with 11 bases between. Germline CDR1 is SGHNT and CDR2 is YYREEE (reference sequence). The CDR3 is 14 amino acids. The CDR3 is CASSPPYDSYEQYF. CDR3 nucleotides: TGTGCCAGCAGCCCCCCCTACGACTCCTACGAGCAGTACTTC.

The chain carries TRBV5-4 and TRBJ2-5; 13 nucleotides match TRBD2. This CDR3 region has 16 residues. In germline, CDR1 is SGHNT, CDR2 YYREEE (reference sequence). V was clipped by 0 bases and J by 5 bases; unmatched bases: 4. The DNA of the CDR3 is TGTGCCAGCAGCTTGGAGGGACTAGCGGGGATGGAGACCCAGTACTTC. Translating gives CASSLEGLAGMETQYF.

This rearrangement joins TRBV27 to TRBJ2-4, with 8 positions matching TRBD2. CDR3 length: 14 residues. V lost 5 bases, J lost 9 bases, and 9 bases stayed unmatched. Germline V CDR1 and CDR2: MNHEY, SMNVEV (reference sequence). CDR3: CASSNFGTRVIQYF. DNA of the CDR3: TGTGCCAGCAGTAACTTCGGGACTAGAGTCATTCAGTACTTC.

This chain connects TRBV29-1 to TRBJ2-1; tentative D call: TRBD1 (8 bases). Germline V lookup: CDR1 SQVTM, CDR2 ANQGSEA. The CDR3 consists of 14 residues. V lost 6 bases to trimming and J lost 7 bases, with 19 bases between them. The CDR3 DNA follows: TGCAGCGTAGCCCACAGGGGGGGTGGGAATGAGCAGTTCTTC. Translated, it gives CSVAHRGGGNEQFF.

The chain employs TRBV7-2 and TRBJ2-1, with D possibly being TRBD2 (6 bases). CDR3 length equals 16 residues. The V and J ends lost 5 bases and 1 base respectively, with 15 bases between them. Germline CDR1 SGHTA, CDR2 FQGNSA. The CDR3 loop is CASSIGGRWSYNEQFF. The CDR3 DNA follows: TGTGCCAGCAGCATCGGAGGGAGGTGGTCCTACAATGAGCAGTTCTTC. The full variable domain, rest sourced from reference TRBV7-2 and TRBJ2-1, is GAGVSQSPSNKVTEKGKDVELRCDPISGHTALYWYRQSLGQGLEFLIYFQGNSAPDKSGLPSDRFSAERTGGSVSTLTIQRTQQEDSAVYLCASSIGGRWSYNEQFFGPGTRLTVL.

This chain connects TRBV5-1 to TRBJ1-5, with 10 bases fitting TRBD1. Germline CDR1 reads SGHRS; CDR2 reads YFSETQ. The CDR3 has 15 amino acids. J gave up 3 bases and V 3 bases, and 3 bases lay outside the gene matches. The CDR3 spells CASSSGTGVNQPQHF. CDR3 bases: TGCGCCAGCAGCTCCGGGACAGGGGTCAATCAGCCCCAGCATTTT.

CDR3 DNA: TGTGCCAGCAGCTCAAGACTAGCGGGTACGAACACCGGGGAGCTGTTTTTT. Translating gives CASSSRLAGTNTGELFF. The chain has TRBV7-9 and TRBJ2-2; TRBD2 agrees at 10 bases. Germline CDR1 is SEHNR and CDR2 is FQNEAQ (reference sequence). The CDR3 sequence is 17 residues long. The trim removed 4 bases at V and 0 bases at J, leaving 5 bases unmatched.

The rearrangement links TRBV7-2 to TRBJ1-1; D is possibly TRBD1 (6 bases). Germline CDR1 and CDR2: SGHTA and FQGNSA. CDR3 length: 16 amino acids. Trimming removed 5 bases at V and 1 base at J, with 17 bases between. The CDR3 here is CASSPRQATTNTEAFF. The DNA of the CDR3 is TGTGCCAGCAGCCCCAGACAGGCTACGACGAACACTGAAGCTTTCTTT.

The J gene is TRBJ2-5, the V gene TRBV4-3, with 8 bases matching TRBD1. From germline, CDR1 is LGHNA and CDR2 YSLEER. V gave up 0 bases and J gave up 7 bases; unmatched junction bases: 13. The length of the CDR3 is 17 residues. Written as DNA, the CDR3 is TGCGCCAGCAGCCAAGATCCATGGACAGGGATATTCGGGACCCAGTACTTC. Translation: CASSQDPWTGIFGTQYF.

This clone was found once. V is TRBV5-1 and J is TRBJ2-5; 9 nucleotides align to TRBD1. The J call may be faulty, since TRBJ2-7 better matches the DNA end. This CDR3 is 14 amino acids long. The germline V gene has CDR1 SGHRS and CDR2 YFSETQ. The chain's CDR3 is CASTIGTGNYEQYF. CDR3 bases: TGCGCCAGCACTATCGGGACAGGGAACTACGAGCAGTACTTC.

This chain links TRBV5-6 with TRBJ1-1; 7 bases are a match to TRBD1. Per germline, CDR1 SGHDT and CDR2 YYEEEE. Unmatched junction bases numbered 4, after V lost 0 bases and J lost 11 bases. The CDR3 length is 12 residues. The CDR3 region is CASSLGPGGAFF. The CDR3 DNA follows: TGTGCCAGCAGCTTGGGGCCAGGGGGGGCTTTCTTT.

The chain employs TRBV6-1 and TRBJ1-1; tentative D call: TRBD1 (6 bases). CDR1 MNHNS and CDR2 SASEGT come from the germline V gene. Trimming took 6 bases from V and 8 from J, leaving 13 bases between them. This CDR3 contains 12 residues. This CDR3 reads CASSTWTVEAFF. CDR3 DNA: TGTGCCAGCAGCACCTGGACAGTAGAAGCTTTCTTT.

This chain links TRBV6-5 with TRBJ1-6, with D hard to call. The CDR3 totals 14 residues. CDR1 and CDR2 (germline): MNHEY, SVGAGI. Trimming took off 4 bases at V and 8 bases at J, with 12 bases between the two ends. The CDR3 sequence is CASSSTGRYSPLHF. The DNA of the CDR3 is TGTGCCAGCAGTTCGACGGGTAGGTATTCACCCCTCCACTTT.

This clone was seen only a few times. The rearrangement links TRBV6-6 to TRBJ1-3, with 11 bases lining up with TRBD1. Trimming cost V 4 bases and J 2 bases; bases outside gene matches: 1. CDR1 and CDR2 from the germline V gene are MNHNY and SVGAGI (reference sequence). CDR3 length: 15 amino acids. The CDR3 loop is CASSSGQGAGNTIYF. CDR3 nucleotides: TGTGCCAGCAGTTCGGGACAGGGGGCTGGAAACACCATATATTTT.

J is TRBJ1-5 and V is TRBV6-1, with D tentatively TRBD1 (6 bases). Germline loops: CDR1 MNHNS, CDR2 SASEGT. There are 15 residues in the CDR3. With 6 bases removed from V and 0 bases from J, the gap between germline ends came to 12 bases. The CDR3 sequence: CASRPTGNSNQPQHF. As DNA, the CDR3 is TGTGCCAGCAGGCCAACAGGGAATAGCAATCAGCCCCAGCATTTT.

The rearrangement links TRBV19 to TRBJ2-2; TRBD2 agrees at 10 bases. Germline CDR1 and CDR2: LNHDA and SQIVND (reference sequence). The CDR3 has 17 amino acids. The trim removed 6 bases at V and 7 bases at J, leaving 14 bases unmatched. The CDR3 bases are TGTGCCAGTAGCAACGGCTGGCTAGCGGGGGTTAGCGGGGAGCTGTTTTTT. This translates into CASSNGWLAGVSGELFF.

This rearrangement joins TRBV27 to TRBJ1-3, with unresolved D. Trimming stripped 3 bases from V and 0 bases from J, with 9 bases between. The germline gives CDR1 MNHEY, CDR2 SMNVEV (reference sequence). The CDR3 covers 15 residues. The CDR3 nucleotides read TGTGCCAGCAGTTTGGGCCGTGCCTCTGGAAACACCATATATTTT. This codes for CASSLGRASGNTIYF.

V usage is TRBV6-6 and J usage is TRBJ2-2, with D perhaps matching TRBD2 (5 bases). CDR1 is MNHNY, CDR2 SVGAGI, per germline (reference sequence). This CDR3 has 16 amino acids. Trimming took 0 bases from V and 3 from J, leaving 11 bases between them. The CDR3 sequence: CASSYSKVGDTGELFF. The CDR3 DNA is TGTGCCAGCAGTTACTCGAAGGTCGGGGACACCGGGGAGCTGTTTTTT.

The chain has TRBV7-9 and TRBJ1-4; D is unclear. Germline-derived CDR1 and CDR2 are SEHNR and FQNEAQ (reference sequence). The CDR3 runs 15 residues. Trimming took off 5 bases at V and 7 bases at J, with 17 bases between the two ends. In DNA, the CDR3 is TGTGCCAGCAGCATGACCCCCCGAGGGAGTGAAAAACTGTTTTTT. It specifies CASSMTPRGSEKLFF.

The chain employs TRBV28 and TRBJ2-7; TRBD1 aligns across 9 bases. This CDR3 is 14 amino acids long. Germline loops: CDR1 MDHEN, CDR2 SYDVKM. With 5 bases clipped from V and 2 bases from J, the junction kept 4 bases outside the gene matches. The CDR3 spells CASSMTGGTYEQYV. CDR3 nucleotide sequence: TGTGCCAGCAGTATGACAGGGGGGACCTACGAGCAGTACGTC.

The chain recombines TRBV7-8 with TRBJ1-2, with D tentatively TRBD1 (5 bases). Germline values: CDR1 SGHVS, CDR2 FQNEAQ. This CDR3 region has 14 residues. V shed 5 bases and J shed 4 bases, with 14 bases lying between them. CDR3 region: CASSPGADFYGYTF. The DNA for the CDR3 is TGTGCCAGCAGCCCTGGGGCAGACTTCTATGGCTACACCTTC.

The V and J genes are TRBV30 and TRBJ2-2; the match to TRBD1 covers 8 bases. Germline-derived CDR1 and CDR2 are GTSNPN and SVGIG (reference sequence). The CDR3 sequence is 15 residues long. J was trimmed by 5 bases and V by 2 bases; bases with no gene match: 7. CDR3 nucleotides: TGTGCCTGGAGTTACAGGGGGGCCGATACCGGGGAGCTGTTTTTT. This gives the protein CAWSYRGADTGELFF.

The chain carries TRBV27 and TRBJ2-7; 9 nucleotides match TRBD1. V was clipped by 6 bases and J by 4 bases; unmatched bases: 16. Germline CDR1 and CDR2: MNHEY and SMNVEV (reference sequence). This CDR3 contains 17 residues. For the CDR3, the DNA is TGTGCCAGCAGGAGGGGGTCGGGACAGGGCATCATATACGAGCAGTACGTC. The encoded protein is CASRRGSGQGIIYEQYV.

This chain joins TRBV7-2 and TRBJ1-3, with 8 bases aligning to TRBD1. CDR3 length: 15 residues. J lost 0 bases, V lost 4 bases, and 2 bases had no gene match. CDR1 and CDR2 from the germline V gene are SGHTA and FQGNSA. CDR3 residues: CASSSGQVSGNTIYF. The CDR3, as DNA: TGTGCCAGCAGCTCGGGACAGGTCTCTGGAAACACCATATATTTT. Supplemented by reference TRBV7-2 and TRBJ1-3, the full variable domain reads GAGVSQSPSNKVTEKGKDVELRCDPISGHTALYWYRQSLGQGLEFLIYFQGNSAPDKSGLPSDRFSAERTGGSVSTLTIQRTQQEDSAVYLCASSSGQVSGNTIYFGEGSWLTVV.

V gene TRBV5-6 combines with J gene TRBJ2-7, with 11 bases lining up with TRBD1. Germline V CDR1 and CDR2: SGHDT, YYEEEE. CDR3 size: 13 residues. The V gene end was trimmed by 8 bases and the J gene end by 3 bases; junction bases not matched to a gene: 4. CDR3 sequence: CASIGTGGYEQYF. CDR3 DNA: TGTGCCAGTATCGGGACAGGGGGCTACGAGCAGTACTTC.

This clone was detected a few times. V usage is TRBV7-9 and J usage is TRBJ2-7, with no clear D. The CDR3 contains 15 residues. Deletions cut 4 bases from V and 2 bases from J, with 15 bases between. Germline lookup yields CDR1 SEHNR and CDR2 FQNEAQ (reference sequence). This chain's CDR3 is CASSSPEKSTYEQYF. CDR3 sequence (DNA): TGTGCCAGCAGCTCGCCGGAGAAGAGTACCTACGAGCAGTACTTC.

The chain employs TRBV6-4 and TRBJ1-5; no clear D gene. Trimming removed 4 bases at V and 3 bases at J, with 7 bases between. CDR1 MRHNA and CDR2 SNTAGT come from the germline V gene. The CDR3 is 13 residues long. CDR3 residues: CASSVQVNQPQHF. The CDR3 DNA reads as TGTGCCAGCAGTGTGCAGGTCAATCAGCCCCAGCATTTT.

The CDR3 nucleotides are TGTGCCAGCAGCTCGACAGGTGCCCAAGAGACCCAGTACTTC. As protein: CASSSTGAQETQYF. The chain joins TRBV5-4 to TRBJ2-5; a possible D gene is TRBD1 (6 bases). V lost 3 bases and J lost 1, with 10 bases in between. From germline, CDR1 is SGHNT and CDR2 YYREEE (reference sequence). The CDR3 sequence is 14 residues long.

The gene calls are TRBV18 and TRBJ1-6; weak D call: TRBD1 (5 bases). Trimming shortened V by 5 bases and J by 6 bases, and 11 bases separated the two germline ends. The CDR3 consists of 14 residues. Germline CDR1 is KGHSH and CDR2 is LQKENI. The CDR3 DNA reads as TGTGCCAGCTCATCAGGGCGAGGTAATTCACCCCTCCACTTT. As protein: CASSSGRGNSPLHF.